This T cell receptor beta chain is from a study of OX40 agonist ivuxolimab in advanced cancers. Turning to the study itself: Patients receiving dose escalation had hepatocellular carcinoma, melanoma, renal cell or head and neck cancer. General study results and limits: Circulating CD4+ and CD8+ T cells showed clonal expansion by week 6 at 0.1 to 3.0 mg/kg. No determination was made of the antigen specificity of the expanded peripheral T cells.

A remark on this clone: The antigen is unknown.

The timepoints at which blood was sampled were baseline, cycle 4 day 1, and cycle 7 day 1. The CDR3 is 13 residues long. Per germline, CDR1 MNHNY and CDR2 SVGAGI (reference sequence). Trimming removed 2 bases at V and 4 bases at J, with 8 bases between. Sequencing used immunoSEQ multiplex PCR; TCRdb keeps in-frame clones, though not all of them. The sample gives over 50,000 clones, approximately 89% of which show up once; approximately 20% is in the top ten. The sequence came from an adult with an advanced solid tumor such as melanoma, head and neck, liver or kidney cancer. The chain carries TRBV6-6 and TRBJ1-2; no reliable D call. The material sequenced was CD4+ or CD8+ T cells sorted from blood, taken in a trial of the OX40 agonist ivuxolimab. The CDR3 sequence is CASSYKSPYGYTF. CDR3 DNA sequence: TGTGCCAGCAGTTACAAATCCCCCTATGGCTACACCTTC.